Listed here is a single TCR beta chain. This clone was recorded a few times. What this receptor recognizes is not known. No qualities accompany the bases; no much larger clone lies one base away. The High Capacity cDNA Reverse Transcription Kit was used to reverse transcribe all of the isolated RNA, meaning that expressed TCRB transcripts were what got sequenced. Naive, central memory and regulatory T cell samples underwent deep immunoSEQ sequencing, averaging around 4 million total reads per sample. Sorted cells were lysed in RLT buffer and RNA was extracted with DNase-treated RNeasy Micro or Mini kits, depending on cell number. Each cell subset was processed on its own to prevent cross-contamination, while patient and healthy donor samples were processed together. TCRB sequences were amplified from cDNA with the immunoSEQ multiplex PCR, producing 87-bp fragments spanning the CDR3 region. Sequencing of the amplicons was done on the Illumina HiSeq platform. As for the original processing: PCR bias was computationally corrected using synthetic template baselines, reads within Hamming distance 2 were collapsed, and singletons that could not be merged were discarded. Reads were aligned to IMGT to assign V, D and J genes, CDR3 length, and insertions or deletions at six rearrangement sites. Within each subset, clonotype counts were normalized to the number of sorted cells before true diversity and Gini coefficients were calculated with the tcR R package. The overlap coefficient, calculated on TCRB nucleotide sequences, was used to measure repertoire sharing. Out-of-frame TCRB sequences from naive cells were analyzed as a proxy for the pre-selection repertoire. The table was pulled from immuneACCESS by TCRdb, which kept in-frame rearrangements only. Such tables lose some clones; where checked, under half of the loss comes from unresolved V genes, and the rest has no known cause. V, J and clone size reflect that table, while D and trimming were determined from the DNA. The sample yields roughly 610,000 clones; about a sixth were counted once. The ten largest account for 0.07% to 0.095% of the sample.

From each donor, a single peripheral blood sample of approximately 0.11 L on average was drawn into heparinised tubes. Using a panel that included CD45RO, CCR7, CD25, CD127, CD95 and CD27, naive, central memory, regulatory and stem cell-like memory CD4+ T cells were sorted on a BD FACSAria II. Every sorted population had a purity above 98%. PBMCs were separated immediately by Lymphoprep density gradient centrifugation and were stained directly, without being cultured. So that batch effects would be minimized, each experiment stained and sorted samples in pairs, pairing one healthy donor with one patient. This record comes from a study of beta chain features in type 1 diabetes (dated by TCRdb to the late 2010s). With respect to the entire study: Mean age, gender distribution, total cell number and subset yield were not different between patients and healthy donors. Across all samples, approximately 98,000,000 sorted cells were examined, and cell number per subset correlated strongly with RNA yield. The study compared TCRB repertoires of sorted circulating CD4+ T cell subsets between recently diagnosed type 1 diabetes patients and matched healthy donors. Naive and central memory subsets were obtained from all 30 or so donors, but regulatory and stem cell-like memory subsets were isolated from only 8 patients and roughly 8 healthy donors.

Findings and caveats that apply to the study as a whole: PCR may preferentially amplify shorter templates, but because patient and control samples were amplified and corrected together, any resulting skew would affect both groups equally. A moderate but significant shortening of TCRB CDR3 length was observed in type 1 diabetes patients in all four CD4+ subsets. Only small numbers of individuals were included in the HLA sub-analyses, which left unresolved whether HLA type had any influence on TCRB rearrangement. Because cDNA rather than genomic DNA was sequenced, highly expressing activated cells could have been over-represented, although no difference in activation and CD3 levels was found between groups. Fewer insertions and more nucleotide deletions at VDJ recombination sites were observed in patients with type 1 diabetes, implying thymic rearrangement abnormalities. Naive, central memory and regulatory TCRB repertoires appeared more similar among patients than among healthy donors.

The receptor's source is a man younger than 35 in good health. Sequencing was done on a sample of naive CD4+ T cells from blood. This sample's cell subset or site label indicates: true naive CD4+ T cells.

The CDR3 protein: CASSPSGYSYEQYF. The DNA reads as follows: TGTGCCAGCAGCCCCAGCGGGTACTCCTACGAGCAGTACTTC. The chain joins TRBV7-9 to TRBJ2-7; TRBD2 is a possible D gene, resting on 6 matching bases. Including the terminal cysteine and phenylalanine, the CDR3 comprises 14 residues. Only CDR3 DNA remains: 42 bases, in frame from the first base. Between the V and J ends, shortened by 5 bases and 0 bases respectively, the junction contains 11 bases. For CDR1 and CDR2, the germline V gene (reference sequence) lists SEHNR and FQNEAQ.